This T cell receptor beta chain appears in the sequencing data of a study of early T cells in non-severe SARS-CoV-2 infection. Study information: Unpaired chains resulted from sequencing bulk RNA of unsorted whole blood.

Study results and limitations: Clonotype matching in VDJdb favored anti-spike CD8 responses and did not capture private and CD4 specificities.

This clonotype was detected only a few times. Its antigen is not identified. Individual cDNA molecules received unique molecular identifiers. A single record per CDR3 protein comes from TCRdb applying MiXCR to the 5' RACE reads. The table shows tens of thousands of distinct CDR3 sequences, with approximately 13% occurring only once. Germline loops: CDR1 SEHNR, CDR2 FQNEAQ (reference sequence). CDR3 length: 18 residues. With 4 bases clipped from V and 4 bases from J, the junction kept 10 bases outside the gene matches. This clonotype was obtained from an adult who was a healthcare worker with PCR-confirmed SARS-CoV-2 infection or an uninfected control (not recorded which). Sequenced sample: whole blood. This chain connects TRBV7-9 to TRBJ2-1; 13 nucleotides line up with TRBD2. CDR3 region: CASSSPGLAGPPYNEQFF. The DNA for the CDR3 is TGTGCCAGCAGCTCGCCGGGACTAGCGGGACCTCCTTACAATGAGCAGTTCTTC.